Listed below are T cell receptor beta chains from one sample, sequenced in a study of blood T cell repertoires in COVID-19. The data were produced by immunoSEQ multiplex PCR, yet TCRdb's version contains in-frame clones alone and is incomplete. This sample has 200,000 to 300,000 clones, with about nine tenths found just once. Sequenced material: peripheral blood. Source of these receptors: a woman in her forties with acute or convalescent COVID-19. Both conserved end residues are part of each CDR3. The D gene is left open where the match is weak. Not every row has a clone size; where given, it reads once, few, many or a size class.

d_call clone_size j_call v_call cdr3_nt cdr3_aa
NA NA TRBJ1-5 TRBV12-3/TRBV12-4 TGTGCCAGCAGTTTACGGGAATACCAGCCCCAGCATTTT CASSLREYQPQHF
TRBD1 NA TRBJ1-1 TRBV3-1/TRBV3-2 TGTGCCAGCAGCCCGACAGGGTCCGAAGCTTTCTTT CASSPTGSEAFF
NA NA TRBJ1-2 TRBV2 TGTGCCAGCAGTGAATCGGGGGGGGCTAACTATGGCTACACCTTC CASSESGGANYGYTF
NA NA TRBJ1-2 TRBV7-9 TGTGCCAGCAGCTCGAGCTCAGGGGAAGGGGTCTATGGCTACACCTTC CASSSSSGEGVYGYTF
NA NA TRBJ1-4 TRBV10-2 TGCGCCAGCAGTGAGGGGATGGGGGCCCCAAATGAAAAACTGTTTTTT CASSEGMGAPNEKLFF
NA NA TRBJ1-2 TRBV12-3/TRBV12-4 TGTGCCAGCCGGAGAGGAGGGCTTAGTGGCTACACCTTC CASRRGGLSGYTF
NA NA TRBJ1-5 TRBV27 TGTGCCAGCAGTTTAGGGGCTGGGCAGCCCCAGCATTTT CASSLGAGQPQHF
TRBD2 NA TRBJ2-1 TRBV5-1 TGCGCCAGCAGCTTTGGGCGGGGGGACAATGAGCAGTTCTTC CASSFGRGDNEQFF
NA NA TRBJ1-5 TRBV7-9 TGTGCCAGCAGCGCGGCTAATAGCAATCAGCCCCAGCATTTT CASSAANSNQPQHF
NA NA TRBJ2-2 TRBV10-2 TGCGCCAGCAGGCATCCGAGAGACACCGGGGAGCTGTTTTTT CASRHPRDTGELFF
NA NA TRBJ1-5 TRBV24-1 TGTGCCACCAGTGATTTCAGTAGCAATCAGCCCCAGCATTTT CATSDFSSNQPQHF
TRBD2 NA TRBJ2-3 TRBV4-1 TGCGCCAGCAGGAGACTAGCGGGGCGCACAGATACGCAGTATTTT CASRRLAGRTDTQYF
NA NA TRBJ1-5 TRBV11-2 TGTGCCAGCAGCTTAGCTGGGGGGGTGACAGGCAGCAATCAGCCCCAGCATTTT CASSLAGGVTGSNQPQHF
TRBD1 once TRBJ1-1 TRBV6-5 TGTGCCAGCAGTACGACAGGGACGAACACTGAAGCTTTCTTT CASSTTGTNTEAFF
NA NA TRBJ1-2 TRBV6-2/TRBV6-3 TGTGCCAGCAGTTATCCCCGCGGGAGGATGAGGGACTATGGCTACACCTTC CASSYPRGRMRDYGYTF
NA NA TRBJ1-6 TRBV30 TGTGCCTGGAGTACCCTACAGGGTAGGAATTCACCCCTCCACTTT CAWSTLQGRNSPLHF
NA NA TRBJ1-6 TRBV4-1 TGCGCCAGCAGCCAGGCGGGGCGTTCACCCCTCCACTTT CASSQAGRSPLHF
TRBD1 NA TRBJ1-4 TRBV18 TGTGCCAGCTCGCCTACTATCGGGACAGAGAATGAAAAACTGTTTTTT CASSPTIGTENEKLFF
TRBD2 NA TRBJ2-1 TRBV5-6 TGTGCCAGCAGTCGACTAGCGGGAAATGAGCAGTTCTTC CASSRLAGNEQFF
NA NA TRBJ1-1 TRBV4-1 TGCGCCAGCAGCCAAGATCCGCGGGGGGGATACACTGAAGCTTTCTTT CASSQDPRGGYTEAFF
TRBD1 NA TRBJ1-5 TRBV5-1 TGCGCCAGCAGCTTGGACGGGACAGCCAATCAGCCCCAGCATTTT CASSLDGTANQPQHF
NA NA TRBJ1-5 TRBV18 TGTGCCAGCTCACCAACAGACATCCAGCGGTCCCAGCATTTT CASSPTDIQRSQHF
NA NA TRBJ2-6 TRBV2 TGTGCCAGCCGTGACTCTCTGTACTCTGGGGCCAACGTCCTGACTTTC CASRDSLYSGANVLTF
TRBD1 NA TRBJ1-1 TRBV27 TGTGCCAGCAGTTCCCACTACACCGGGACAGGGATGACTGAAGCTTTCTTT CASSSHYTGTGMTEAFF
TRBD1 NA TRBJ2-1 TRBV7-9 TGTGCCAGCAGCTTAGGTGGACAGGCACCTTACAATGAGCAGTTCTTC CASSLGGQAPYNEQFF
NA NA TRBJ1-5 TRBV19 TGTGCCAGCCAGTTGGACATAGGAAGCAATCAGCCCCAGCATTTT CASQLDIGSNQPQHF
TRBD2 few TRBJ2-1 TRBV5-1 TGCGCCAGCGGGACTAGCGGGGACAATGAGCAGTTCTTC CASGTSGDNEQFF
TRBD1 NA TRBJ1-3 TRBV9 TGTGCCAGCAGCCCCCGGGACAGGACCACAAACACCATATATTTT CASSPRDRTTNTIYF
TRBD2 once TRBJ2-2 TRBV10-1 TGCGCCAGCAGTGGGGGGGGACTTGGACCCGGGGAGCTGTTTTTT CASSGGGLGPGELFF
NA NA TRBJ2-1 TRBV6-5 TGTGCCAGCAGAGCGATCGAGGGGGGGCGGAATGAGCAGTTCTTC CASRAIEGGRNEQFF
TRBD2 NA TRBJ2-5 TRBV2 TGTGCCAGCAGAGATAGCGGGGGGCCCCGGGAGACCCAGTACTTC CASRDSGGPRETQYF
TRBD1 NA TRBJ1-2 TRBV9 TGTGCCAGCAGCGGGGGGACAGGGAACTTTCTACTCTATGGCTACACCTTC CASSGGTGNFLLYGYTF
NA NA TRBJ1-2 TRBV12-3/TRBV12-4 TGTGCCAGCAGTTTAACACAGGGAAATGGCTACACCTTC CASSLTQGNGYTF
NA NA TRBJ1-1 TRBV6-5 TGTGCGCTAAGGGGGGGGAACACTGAAGCTTTCTTT CALRGGNTEAFF
TRBD1 NA TRBJ1-3 TRBV28 TGTGCCAGCAGTCTCCAGGGGGCGATAACTGGAAACACCATATATTTT CASSLQGAITGNTIYF
NA NA TRBJ1-1 TRBV27 TGTGCCAGCTGGACCGGGGCTGAAGCTTTCTTT CASWTGAEAFF
TRBD2 NA TRBJ2-1 TRBV2 TGTGCCAGCAGGACTAGCGGGGGGCGGTCGGAGCAGTTCTTC CASRTSGGRSEQFF
NA NA TRBJ2-2 TRBV6-5 TGTGCCAGCTCCCCCAGGACAGAAAACACCGGGGAGCTGTTTTTT CASSPRTENTGELFF
TRBD1 NA TRBJ1-1 TRBV3-1/TRBV3-2 TGTGCCAGCAGCGACAGGGGTATGAACACTGAAGCTTTCTTT CASSDRGMNTEAFF
NA NA TRBJ1-3 TRBV6-5 TGTGCCAGCAGTTACGACAGCTTGTCTGGAAACACCATATATTTT CASSYDSLSGNTIYF
NA NA TRBJ1-1 TRBV11-2 TGTGCCAGCAGCTCCGGGGAACTAGGGAGAGCTTTCTTT CASSSGELGRAFF
TRBD2 NA TRBJ2-1 TRBV27 TGTGCCAGCAGTTTATCACTAGCGGGGGGTAATGAGCAGTTCTTC CASSLSLAGGNEQFF
NA NA TRBJ1-2 TRBV2 TGTGCCAGCAGTGAAGCGGCAGTTTCTTTGGTTGGCTACACCTTC CASSEAAVSLVGYTF
NA NA TRBJ1-5 TRBV19 TGTGCCAGTAGGGCTCAGGTTCCCAATCAGCCCCAGCATTTT CASRAQVPNQPQHF
TRBD1 NA TRBJ1-1 TRBV18 TGTGCCAGCTCACCTTGGGACAGGGGCGACACTGAAGCTTTCTTT CASSPWDRGDTEAFF
TRBD1 NA TRBJ2-5 TRBV12-5 TGTGCTAGTGGTTTGGGGGCAGGGGGCGGGGAGACCCAGTACTTC CASGLGAGGGETQYF
NA NA TRBJ1-6 TRBV11-2 TGTGCCAGCAGCCAATGGGGACAAGGCCATTCACCCCTCCACTTT CASSQWGQGHSPLHF
TRBD1 once TRBJ2-5 TRBV2 TGTGCCAGCAGTGAATTTGGGACAGGGGTAGAGACCCAGTACTTC CASSEFGTGVETQYF
NA NA TRBJ1-2 TRBV11-2 TGTGCCAGCAACGAGGGCGGACCCCTCCGGGGCTACACCTTC CASNEGGPLRGYTF
NA NA TRBJ1-6 TRBV7-3 TGTGCCAGCAGCCAAGGGGTAGTTAATTCACCCCTCCACTTT CASSQGVVNSPLHF
NA NA TRBJ2-5 TRBV5-1 TGCGCCAGCAGACCACTAGTTGCCGAAGAGACCCAGTACTTC CASRPLVAEETQYF